These 27 T cell receptor beta chains share one sample of origin, sequenced in a study of T cell changes during pregnancy in multiple sclerosis. Assay used: immunoSEQ multiplex PCR; TCRdb lists only in-frame clones, some missing. This table has 50,000 to 80,000 clones, roughly nine tenths appearing once. The sequencing used CD8+ T cells from peripheral blood mononuclear cells, collected before pregnancy. The source is a female donor with multiple sclerosis, enrolled in a pregnancy study.

The rearrangement links TRBV9 to TRBJ2-1, with 7 bases that match TRBD2. The CDR3 runs 17 residues. The germline gives CDR1 SGDLS, CDR2 YYNGEE. V dropped 0 bases and J dropped 1; count of bases not matched to a gene: 7. The chain's CDR3 is CASSVDVGGSSYNEQFF. In DNA form, the CDR3 reads TGTGCCAGCAGCGTAGACGTCGGGGGGTCTTCCTACAATGAGCAGTTCTTC.

The rearrangement links TRBV19 to TRBJ1-1; D ambiguous. The CDR3 length is 13 residues. With 1 base removed from V and 1 base from J, the gap between germline ends came to 4 bases. The germline gives CDR1 LNHDA, CDR2 SQIVND (reference sequence). Here the CDR3 reads CASSIGENTEAFF. The CDR3 DNA reads as TGTGCCAGTAGTATAGGAGAGAACACTGAAGCTTTCTTT.

The gene calls are TRBV29-1 and TRBJ2-3; 10 positions match TRBD2. The germline V gene encodes CDR1 SQVTM and CDR2 ANQGSEA. V lost 4 bases, J lost 0 bases, and 7 bases stayed unmatched. This CDR3 is built from 16 residues. The CDR3 region has the DNA TGCAGCGTTGTTACTAGCGGGGAAACTAGCACAGATACGCAGTATTTT. Its protein product is CSVVTSGETSTDTQYF.

This clone was recorded only once. V and J are TRBV30 and TRBJ1-2; D uncertain. Germline lookup yields CDR1 GTSNPN and CDR2 SVGIG (reference sequence). V was trimmed by 0 bases and J by 8 bases, leaving 22 bases between them. The length of the CDR3 is 16 residues. CDR3 region: CAWSVPLLEGVDGYTF. The CDR3 DNA reads as TGTGCCTGGAGTGTACCTCTATTGGAGGGAGTTGACGGCTACACCTTC.

The chain employs TRBV7-2 and TRBJ2-1; 8 bases map to TRBD2. The V gene end was trimmed by 3 bases and the J gene end by 5 bases; junction bases not matched to a gene: 6. Germline assignment: CDR1 SGHTA and CDR2 FQGNSA. This CDR3 contains 15 residues. Written as DNA, the CDR3 is TGTGCCAGCAGCTTGAACGGGGGGGTAGACAATGAGCAGTTCTTC. Protein sequence: CASSLNGGVDNEQFF.

The chain has TRBV29-1 and TRBJ2-1; no reliable D call. The V end was cut by 4 bases, the J end by 0 bases, with 7 bases between. CDR1 is SQVTM, CDR2 ANQGSEA, per germline. The CDR3 contains 13 residues. CDR3 bases: TGCAGCGTTGTTGTCAGCTCCTACAATGAGCAGTTCTTC. It encodes CSVVVSSYNEQFF.

The chain recombines TRBV6-6 with TRBJ2-1; TRBD2 might be the D (5 bases). Germline CDR1 MNHNY, CDR2 SVGAGI (reference sequence). V was clipped by 5 bases and J by 7 bases, with 18 bases between them. There are 15 residues in the CDR3. DNA of the CDR3: TGTGCCAGCAGTCCTACCGTCCCGGGCGGGAATGAGCAGTTCTTC. This gives the protein CASSPTVPGGNEQFF.

The chain has TRBV19 and TRBJ2-7; D gene unclear. Per the germline V gene, CDR1 is LNHDA and CDR2 is SQIVND (reference sequence). CDR3 size: 13 residues. Trimming took off 5 bases at V and 1 base at J, with 9 bases between the two ends. This chain's CDR3 is CASSAGSSYEQYF. The CDR3 nucleotides are TGTGCCAGTAGTGCAGGTTCGTCCTACGAGCAGTACTTC.

This rearrangement joins TRBV6-5 to TRBJ1-1, with 7 positions matching TRBD1. Trimming cost V 6 bases and J 1 base; bases outside gene matches: 8. Germline V gene sequence: CDR1 MNHEY, CDR2 SVGAGI. This CDR3 contains 15 residues. This chain's CDR3 is CASRATGDPNTEAFF. The DNA for the CDR3 is TGTGCCAGCAGAGCCACAGGGGATCCGAACACTGAAGCTTTCTTT.

This rearrangement joins TRBV9 to TRBJ2-3, with TRBD2 identical over 10 bases. CDR1 and CDR2 (germline): SGDLS, YYNGEE. The CDR3 runs to 16 residues. The V gene end was trimmed by 4 bases and the J gene end by 6 bases; junction bases not matched to a gene: 11. Here the CDR3 reads CASSLGTSDRGDTQYF. The CDR3 bases are TGTGCCAGCAGCCTCGGGACTAGCGACCGCGGCGATACGCAGTATTTT. Based on the CDR3 plus reference TRBV9 and TRBJ2-3, the full variable domain is DSGVTQTPKHLITATGQRVTLRCSPRSGDLSVYWYQQSLDQGLQFLIQYYNGEERAKGNILERFSAQQFPDLHSELNLSSLELGDSALYFCASSLGTSDRGDTQYFGPGTRLTVL.

J is TRBJ2-7 and V is TRBV9, with D possibly being TRBD2 (5 bases). CDR1 and CDR2 from the germline V gene are SGDLS and YYNGEE. Trimming removed 3 bases at V and 1 base at J, with 11 bases between. The CDR3 is 14 amino acids. The CDR3 nucleotides read TGTGCCAGCAGCGCGGAGGCAGATTCCTACGAGCAGTACTTC. Its protein is CASSAEADSYEQYF.

V usage is TRBV5-1 and J usage is TRBJ2-2; D not resolved. Trimming cost V 3 bases and J 4 bases, with 7 bases left between them. Germline-derived CDR1 and CDR2 are SGHRS and YFSETQ. This CDR3 has 13 amino acids. CDR3 sequence: CASSYQSTGELFF. In DNA form, the CDR3 reads TGCGCCAGCAGCTACCAGTCCACCGGGGAGCTGTTTTTT.

The table lists this clone with a few counts. The V and J genes are TRBV5-6 and TRBJ1-2; tentative D call: TRBD1 (6 bases). Looked up from germline, CDR1 is SGHDT and CDR2 is YYEEEE. The CDR3 has 18 amino acids. Between the trimmed V and J ends, which lost 8 bases and 1 base, there was a span of 27 bases. CDR3 loop: CARIAIGDTGYRNYGYTF. The CDR3 DNA sequence: TGTGCCAGAATCGCAATAGGGGACACAGGGTACCGTAACTATGGCTACACCTTC. The complete variable domain, with remaining parts taken from reference TRBV5-6 and TRBJ1-2, reads DAGVTQSPTHLIKTRGQQVTLRCSPKSGHDTVSWYQQALGQGPQFIFQYYEEEERQRGNFPDRFSGHQFPNYSSELNVNALLLGDSALYLCARIAIGDTGYRNYGYTFGSGTRLTVV.

V usage is TRBV5-8 and J usage is TRBJ2-1; D is perhaps TRBD1 (5 bases). Germline values: CDR1 SGHTS, CDR2 YDEGEE. The CDR3 sequence is 13 residues long. The V end lost 4 bases, the J end lost 8 bases, and 13 bases lay between the germline ends. As DNA, the CDR3 is TGTGCCAGCAGCCAAGGGGCCTCCTATGAGCAGTTCTTC. Its translation is CASSQGASYEQFF.

The rearrangement joins TRBV19 to TRBJ2-7; D gene ambiguous. CDR1 LNHDA and CDR2 SQIVND come from the germline V gene (reference sequence). The V end lost 1 base, the J end lost 3 bases, and 10 bases lay between the germline ends. CDR3 length equals 14 residues. CDR3 in DNA: TGTGCCAGTAGTATAGTTGGCCAGTTCTACGAGCAGTACTTC. Translated: CASSIVGQFYEQYF.

As regards this clone: The sample has other DNA sequences that encode this CDR3 too. The J gene is TRBJ1-1, the V gene TRBV5-6, with 7 bases matching TRBD1. J lost 1 base, V lost 2 bases, and 2 bases had no gene match. The CDR3 totals 14 residues. The germline gives CDR1 SGHDT, CDR2 YYEEEE. CDR3 residues: CASSLGGPNTEAFF. The CDR3 DNA sequence: TGTGCCAGCAGCTTAGGGGGCCCGAACACTGAAGCTTTCTTT.

For the CDR3, the DNA is TGCGCCAGCAGCCAATCTCCAGGACAGGGTAACAATGAGCAGTTCTTC. Translated: CASSQSPGQGNNEQFF. The chain employs TRBV4-1 and TRBJ2-1; 8 positions agree with TRBD1. Trimming cost V 2 bases and J 5 bases; bases outside gene matches: 8. Germline V gives CDR1 MGHRA, CDR2 YSYEKL. CDR3 size: 16 residues.

The gene calls are TRBV14 and TRBJ1-1, with TRBD1 matching over 9 bases. The ends lost 3 bases at V and 5 bases at J; junction bases unmatched: 7. CDR3 length equals 15 residues. Per germline, CDR1 SGHDN and CDR2 FVKESK. CDR3 nucleotides: TGTGCCAGCAGCCATGAACAGGGGGCTAGGACTGAAGCTTTCTTT. It translates to CASSHEQGARTEAFF.

The chain links TRBV6-1 to TRBJ2-2; TRBD1 matches 8 bases. V trimming: 11 bases; J trimming: 3 bases; junction bases outside the gene matches: 8. Germline V gene data show CDR1 as MNHNS and CDR2 as SASEGT. This CDR3 is built from 14 residues. CDR3 region: CAGSMGQDTGELFF. Written as DNA, the CDR3 is TGTGCCGGGTCGATGGGACAGGACACCGGGGAGCTGTTTTTT.

The chain uses TRBV15 and TRBJ2-1; 7 bases match TRBD1. The CDR3 covers 14 residues. J gave up 4 bases and V 6 bases, and 6 bases lay outside the gene matches. Germline CDR1 reads LNHNV; CDR2 reads YYDKDF (reference sequence). CDR3 region: CATRTGTEYNEQFF. The CDR3 bases are TGTGCCACCAGGACCGGGACAGAGTACAATGAGCAGTTCTTC.

This clone was seen only once. The chain carries TRBV6-6 and TRBJ2-5; 12 bases fit TRBD2. The CDR3 consists of 16 residues. V trimming: 4 bases; J trimming: 0 bases; junction bases outside the gene matches: 3. Germline CDR1 MNHNY, CDR2 SVGAGI (reference sequence). Here the CDR3 reads CASSLTSGGNQETQYF. Here the CDR3 DNA reads TGTGCCAGCAGTTTAACTAGCGGGGGGAACCAAGAGACCCAGTACTTC.

The rearrangement joins TRBV25-1 to TRBJ1-1; no definite D call. The germline V gene encodes CDR1 MGHDK and CDR2 SYGVNS. Trimming took off 8 bases at V and 2 bases at J, with 15 bases between the two ends. This CDR3 contains 14 residues. Written as DNA, the CDR3 is TGTGCCAGCTCCCCTCCGGGGTACAACACTGAAGCTTTCTTT. It is translated as CASSPPGYNTEAFF.

The chain employs TRBV5-1 and TRBJ1-1; D is unclear. The length of the CDR3 is 13 residues. Germline assignment: CDR1 SGHRS and CDR2 YFSETQ. Between the trimmed V and J ends, which lost 5 bases and 1 base, there was a span of 9 bases. Here the CDR3 reads CASSSPGNTEAFF. For the CDR3, the DNA is TGCGCCAGCAGTTCTCCCGGGAACACTGAAGCTTTCTTT.

This clone was seen a single time. The chain couples TRBV5-4 to TRBJ2-3, with TRBD2 identical over 11 bases. In germline, CDR1 is SGHNT, CDR2 YYREEE (reference sequence). This CDR3 region has 13 residues. V trimming: 8 bases; J trimming: 3 bases; junction bases outside the gene matches: 2. CDR3 in amino acids: CASIAGGTDTQYF. The CDR3 DNA reads TGTGCCAGTATAGCGGGGGGGACAGATACGCAGTATTTT.

This chain links TRBV28 with TRBJ1-2; no firm D call. The V end lost 1 base, the J end lost 4 bases, and 25 bases lay between the germline ends. The length of the CDR3 is 19 residues. Per the germline V gene, CDR1 is MDHEN and CDR2 is SYDVKM. DNA for the CDR3: TGTGCCAGCAGTTTATTGGCTTTGTCGATAACTACACCCGGCTATGGCTACACCTTC. Translated: CASSLLALSITTPGYGYTF.

The chain carries TRBV6-5 and TRBJ1-5; 7 bases fit TRBD1. Germline CDR1 is MNHEY and CDR2 is SVGAGI. The trim removed 4 bases at V and 3 bases at J, leaving 9 bases unmatched. The CDR3 is 16 residues long. In DNA form, the CDR3 reads TGTGCCAGCAGTTCTCGGAGACAGGGTCACAATCAGCCCCAGCATTTT. This gives the protein CASSSRRQGHNQPQHF.

As to this clone: Other DNA sequences in this sample translate to the same CDR3. The chain combines TRBV15 with TRBJ1-5, with TRBD1 identical over 7 bases. CDR3 length: 15 residues. Germline trimming cut 0 bases from V and 3 bases from J; bases unmatched to any gene: 2. CDR1 is LNHNV and CDR2 is YYDKDF in the germline V gene (reference sequence). CDR3 amino acids: CATSRDRGNNQPQHF. CDR3 in DNA: TGTGCCACCAGCAGAGACAGGGGGAACAATCAGCCCCAGCATTTT.